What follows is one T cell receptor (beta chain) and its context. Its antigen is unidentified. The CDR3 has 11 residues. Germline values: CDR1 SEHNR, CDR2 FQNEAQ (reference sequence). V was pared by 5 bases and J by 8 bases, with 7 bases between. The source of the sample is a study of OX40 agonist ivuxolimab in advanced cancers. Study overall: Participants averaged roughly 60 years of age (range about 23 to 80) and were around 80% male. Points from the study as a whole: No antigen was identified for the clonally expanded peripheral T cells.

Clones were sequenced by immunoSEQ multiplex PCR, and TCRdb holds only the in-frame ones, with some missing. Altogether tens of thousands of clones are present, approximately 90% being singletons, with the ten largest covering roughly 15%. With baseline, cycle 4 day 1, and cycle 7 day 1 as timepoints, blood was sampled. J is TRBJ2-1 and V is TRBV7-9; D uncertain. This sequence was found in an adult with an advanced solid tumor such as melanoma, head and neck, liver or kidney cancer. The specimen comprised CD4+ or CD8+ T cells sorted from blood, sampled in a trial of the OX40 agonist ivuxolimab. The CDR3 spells CASSLYYEQFF. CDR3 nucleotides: TGTGCCAGCAGCCTCTATTATGAGCAGTTCTTC.